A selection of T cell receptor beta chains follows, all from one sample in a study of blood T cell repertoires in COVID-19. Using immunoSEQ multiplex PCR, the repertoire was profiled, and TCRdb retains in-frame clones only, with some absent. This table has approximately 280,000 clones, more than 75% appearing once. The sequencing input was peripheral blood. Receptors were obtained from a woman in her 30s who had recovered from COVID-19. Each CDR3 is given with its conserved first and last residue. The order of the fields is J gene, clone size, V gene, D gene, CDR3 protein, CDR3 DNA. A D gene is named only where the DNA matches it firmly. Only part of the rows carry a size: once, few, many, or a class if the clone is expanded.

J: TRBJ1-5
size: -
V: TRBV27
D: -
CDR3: CASQLQGYSNQPQHF
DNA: TGTGCCAGCCAGTTACAGGGCTATAGCAATCAGCCCCAGCATTTT

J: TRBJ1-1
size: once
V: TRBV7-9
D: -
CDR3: CASSPIPTGGNTEAFF
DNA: TGTGCCAGCAGCCCCATCCCGACAGGCGGGAACACTGAAGCTTTCTTT

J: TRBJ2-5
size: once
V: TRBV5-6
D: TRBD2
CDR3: CASSLRTSGRRETQYF
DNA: TGTGCCAGCAGCTTGAGGACTAGCGGGAGGCGAGAGACCCAGTACTTC

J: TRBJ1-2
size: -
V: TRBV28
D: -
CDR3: CASSLLGENYGYTF
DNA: TGTGCCAGCAGTTTATTGGGAGAGAACTATGGCTACACCTTC

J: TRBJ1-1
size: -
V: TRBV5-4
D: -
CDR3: CASSLEGVGTEAFF
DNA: TGTGCCAGCAGCTTAGAGGGAGTAGGCACTGAAGCTTTCTTT

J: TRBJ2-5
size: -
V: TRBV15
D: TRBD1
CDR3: CATSRGQANQETQYF
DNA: TGTGCCACCAGCCGGGGACAGGCAAACCAAGAGACCCAGTACTTC

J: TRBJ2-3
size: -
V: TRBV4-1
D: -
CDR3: CASTSDTDFTDTQYF
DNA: TGCGCCAGCACCTCGGACACCGATTTCACAGATACGCAGTATTTT

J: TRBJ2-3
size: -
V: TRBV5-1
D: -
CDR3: CASSRGTHPDTQYF
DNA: TGCGCCAGCAGCCGCGGTACCCACCCAGATACGCAGTATTTT

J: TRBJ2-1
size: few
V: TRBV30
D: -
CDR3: CAWSVGGGPSSYNEQFF
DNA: TGTGCCTGGAGTGTTGGGGGGGGCCCGAGCTCCTACAATGAGCAGTTCTTC

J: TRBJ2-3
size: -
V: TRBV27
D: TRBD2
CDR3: CASSSPRLAGGRTQYF
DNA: TGTGCCAGCAGTTCGCCCCGACTAGCGGGAGGGCGTACGCAGTATTTT

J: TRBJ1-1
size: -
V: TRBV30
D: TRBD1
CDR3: CAWTLRTGNTEAFF
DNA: TGTGCCTGGACCCTCCGGACAGGTAACACTGAAGCTTTCTTT

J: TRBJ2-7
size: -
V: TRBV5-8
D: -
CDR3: CASSSPTSYEQYF
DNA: TGTGCCAGCAGCTCGCCGACTAGCTACGAGCAGTACTTC

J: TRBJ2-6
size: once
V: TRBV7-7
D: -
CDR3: CASSLVCPGFGANVLTF
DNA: TGTGCTAGCAGCTTAGTTTGCCCAGGCTTTGGGGCCAACGTCCTGACTTTC

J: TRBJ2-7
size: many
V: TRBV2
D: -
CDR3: CASRGLAAGVTYEQYF
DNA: TGTGCCAGCAGGGGGTTGGCAGCGGGCGTTACCTACGAGCAGTACTTC

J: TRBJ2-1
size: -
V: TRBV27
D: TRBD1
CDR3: CASSWGLGGQGYEQFF
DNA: TGTGCCAGCAGTTGGGGGTTGGGGGGACAGGGGTATGAGCAGTTCTTC

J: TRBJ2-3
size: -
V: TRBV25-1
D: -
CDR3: CASSEPTVYTQYF
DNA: TGTGCCAGCAGTGAGCCAACAGTCTATACGCAGTATTTT

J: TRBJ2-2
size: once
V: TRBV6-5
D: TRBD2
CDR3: CASRLADTGELFF
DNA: TGTGCCAGCAGACTAGCGGACACCGGGGAGCTGTTTTTT

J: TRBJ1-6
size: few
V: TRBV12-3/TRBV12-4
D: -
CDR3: CASSFRDNSPLHF
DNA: TGTGCCAGCAGCTTCCGGGATAATTCACCCCTCCACTTT

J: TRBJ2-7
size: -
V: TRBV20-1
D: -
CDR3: CSASPRETVPYEQYF
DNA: TGCAGTGCTAGTCCCCGGGAAACCGTTCCCTACGAGCAGTACTTC

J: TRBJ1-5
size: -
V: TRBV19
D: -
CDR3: CASKTGEGQVEPQHF
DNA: TGTGCCAGTAAGACGGGGGAAGGCCAAGTGGAGCCCCAGCATTTT

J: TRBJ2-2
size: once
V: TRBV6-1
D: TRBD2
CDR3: CASSEVLKREPRTGELFF
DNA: TGTGCCAGCAGTGAAGTGTTAAAGCGGGAGCCTAGAACCGGGGAGCTGTTTTTT

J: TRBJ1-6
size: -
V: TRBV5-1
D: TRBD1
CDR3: CASSSLGGNNSPLHF
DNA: TGCGCCAGCAGCTCATTAGGGGGCAACAATTCACCCCTCCACTTT